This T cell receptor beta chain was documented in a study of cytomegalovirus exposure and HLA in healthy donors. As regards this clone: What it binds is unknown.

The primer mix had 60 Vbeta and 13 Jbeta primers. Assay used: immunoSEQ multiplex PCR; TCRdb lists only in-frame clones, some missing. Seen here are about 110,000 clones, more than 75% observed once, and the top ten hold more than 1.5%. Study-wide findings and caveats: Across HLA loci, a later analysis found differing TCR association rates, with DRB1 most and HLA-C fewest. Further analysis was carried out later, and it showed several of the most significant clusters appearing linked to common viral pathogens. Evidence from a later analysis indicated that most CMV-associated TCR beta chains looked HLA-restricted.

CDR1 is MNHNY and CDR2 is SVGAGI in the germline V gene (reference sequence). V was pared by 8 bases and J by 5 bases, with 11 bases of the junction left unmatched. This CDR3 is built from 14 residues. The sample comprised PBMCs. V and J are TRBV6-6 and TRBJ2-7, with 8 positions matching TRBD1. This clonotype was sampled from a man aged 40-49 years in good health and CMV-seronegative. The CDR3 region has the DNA TGTGCCAGCGCACCCCAGGGGGCGTCCGACGAGCAGTACTTC. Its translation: CASAPQGASDEQYF.